Each of the 18 T cell receptor beta chains below was sequenced from the same sample in a study of shared T cell receptors in the human thymus. Produced via immunoSEQ multiplex PCR; TCRdb's table is partial and in-frame only. The data show roughly 700,000 clones, around nine tenths seen once. These data were likewise used in another study, on human thymus T cells.

The sequenced sample consisted of thymocytes. Receptors were obtained from a boy in the first two years of life with a congenital heart defect.

The rearrangement uses TRBV27 and TRBJ2-5; 7 bases map to TRBD2. The CDR3 sequence is 14 residues long. The germline V gene encodes CDR1 MNHEY and CDR2 SMNVEV (reference sequence). V trimming: 5 bases; J trimming: 7 bases; junction bases outside the gene matches: 10. CDR3 nucleotide sequence: TGTGCCAGCAGTCCACTGGGAGGGCGGGGGACCCAGTACTTC. Amino acids: CASSPLGGRGTQYF.

This clone occurred a few times. The chain recombines TRBV7-6 with TRBJ2-5; 14 positions match TRBD2. Germline loops: CDR1 SGHVS, CDR2 FNYEAQ. Trimming removed 0 bases from V and 5 bases from J; junction bases left unmatched: 8. The CDR3 runs to 18 residues. CDR3 loop: CASSLALRTSGRRETQYF. In nucleotides, the CDR3 is TGTGCCAGCAGCTTAGCCCTCAGGACTAGCGGGAGGAGGGAGACCCAGTACTTC.

The chain couples TRBV30 to TRBJ2-1; TRBD2 matches 11 bases. The ends lost 0 bases at V and 3 bases at J; junction bases unmatched: 4. From germline, CDR1 is GTSNPN and CDR2 SVGIG (reference sequence). The CDR3 contains 16 residues. The CDR3 spells CAWSVTSGSHYNEQFF. The CDR3 DNA reads as TGTGCCTGGAGTGTAACTAGCGGGAGCCACTACAATGAGCAGTTCTTC.

The chain employs TRBV11-3 and TRBJ2-1, with TRBD1 matching over 7 bases. The CDR3 is 12 amino acids. V lost 6 bases, J lost 16 bases, and 12 bases stayed unmatched. Germline V gene lookup returns CDR1 SGHNT and CDR2 YENEEA. The CDR3 sequence is CASREDRRSVFF. CDR3 sequence (DNA): TGTGCCAGCAGGGAGGACAGGCGATCGGTATTCTTC.

The rearrangement links TRBV6-1 to TRBJ2-1; 14 bases map to TRBD2. J was trimmed by 5 bases and V by 8 bases; bases with no gene match: 2. Germline V lookup: CDR1 MNHNS, CDR2 SASEGT. The CDR3 has 14 residues. The CDR3 is CASPGLAGDNEQFF. In DNA form, the CDR3 reads TGTGCCAGCCCGGGACTAGCGGGAGACAATGAGCAGTTCTTC.

The rearrangement links TRBV5-1 to TRBJ2-1, with TRBD2 matching 16 bases. Trimming removed 4 bases from V and 0 bases from J; junction bases left unmatched: 7. The CDR3 is 19 amino acids. The germline gives CDR1 SGHRS, CDR2 YFSETQ. As DNA, the CDR3 is TGCGCCAGCAGCGCCGGGACTAGCGGGAGGGTTAGCTCCTACAATGAGCAGTTCTTC. Its protein product is CASSAGTSGRVSSYNEQFF. The complete variable domain, with remaining parts taken from reference TRBV5-1 and TRBJ2-1, reads KAGVTQTPRYLIKTRGQQVTLSCSPISGHRSVSWYQQTPGQGLQFLFEYFSETQRNKGNFPGRFSGRQFSNSRSEMNVSTLELGDSALYLCASSAGTSGRVSSYNEQFFGPGTRLTVL.

Notes on this clone: This specimen includes other DNA sequences encoding the same CDR3. This chain links TRBV2 with TRBJ2-7, with 9 bases fitting TRBD1. With 6 bases clipped from V and 1 base from J, the junction kept 1 base outside the gene matches. The CDR3 is 13 residues long. Germline lookup yields CDR1 SNHLY and CDR2 FYNNEI. The CDR3 sequence is CASRGTGSYEQYF. CDR3 DNA sequence: TGTGCCAGCAGAGGGACAGGGTCCTACGAGCAGTACTTC. The variable domain in full, completed from reference TRBV2 and TRBJ2-7, reads EPEVTQTPSHQVTQMGQEVILRCVPISNHLYFYWYRQILGQKVEFLVSFYNNEISEKSEIFDDQFSVERPDGSNFTLKIRSTKLEDSAMYFCASRGTGSYEQYFGPGTRLTVT.

The gene calls are TRBV7-3 and TRBJ1-2; D call uncertain. Germline CDR1 is SGHTA and CDR2 is FQGTGA. The CDR3 has 16 residues. V was trimmed by 5 bases and J by 2 bases, leaving 18 bases between them. The CDR3 region is CASSPSGLGQNYGYTF. DNA of the CDR3: TGTGCCAGCAGCCCCTCGGGGTTGGGTCAGAACTATGGCTACACCTTC.

This rearrangement joins TRBV7-2 to TRBJ1-1; D remains ambiguous. Trimming removed 1 base from V and 0 bases from J, with 9 bases in between. The CDR3 has 15 residues. Looked up from germline, CDR1 is SGHTA and CDR2 is FQGNSA. For the CDR3, the DNA is TGTGCCAGCAGCTTAGGGCCACCCCTGAACACTGAAGCTTTCTTT. This sequence encodes CASSLGPPLNTEAFF.

This chain connects TRBV30 to TRBJ1-6, with D possibly being TRBD1 (6 bases). This CDR3 is 15 amino acids long. Germline CDR1 GTSNPN, CDR2 SVGIG (reference sequence). V lost 4 bases and J 7 bases, leaving 17 bases between the germline ends. For the CDR3, the DNA is TGTGCCTGGACTCCACGGGGCAGGGGAAATTCACCCCTCCACTTT. This codes for CAWTPRGRGNSPLHF.

DNA of the CDR3: TGCGCCAGCAGTGAGCTGGGGCCCCAAGAGACCCAGTACTTC. The encoded protein is CASSELGPQETQYF. The chain carries TRBV10-1 and TRBJ2-5, with D possibly matching TRBD1 (5 bases). Between the trimmed V and J ends, which lost 2 bases and 1 base, there was a span of 8 bases. The length of the CDR3 is 14 residues. Looked up from germline, CDR1 is WNHNN and CDR2 is SYGVQD (reference sequence).

This clone was picked up a small number of times. The chain couples TRBV30 to TRBJ2-7; weak D call: TRBD2 (5 bases). The germline V gene encodes CDR1 GTSNPN and CDR2 SVGIG (reference sequence). V dropped 0 bases and J dropped 0 bases, with 12 bases sitting between them. This CDR3 comprises 15 residues. CDR3 residues: CAWSVLAGYSYEQYF. Here the CDR3 DNA reads TGTGCCTGGAGTGTACTGGCGGGTTACTCCTACGAGCAGTACTTC.

This clone was observed a single time. J is TRBJ2-7 and V is TRBV7-6; 13 bases are shared with TRBD2. The CDR3 loop spans 17 amino acids. After removal of 5 bases from V and 4 bases from J, the junction contained 11 bases not matched to a gene. The germline V gene encodes CDR1 SGHVS and CDR2 FNYEAQ. CDR3 residues: CASSLPAETSGRYEQYF. As DNA, the CDR3 is TGTGCCAGCAGCCTCCCCGCGGAGACTAGCGGGAGGTACGAGCAGTACTTC.

The chain combines TRBV11-2 with TRBJ2-7, with unresolved D. This CDR3 spans 14 amino acids. V lost 7 bases and J lost 1, with 14 bases in between. The germline V gene encodes CDR1 SGHAT and CDR2 FQNNGV. The CDR3 loop reads CASNTRAISYEQYF. CDR3 bases: TGTGCCAGCAACACGAGAGCGATTTCCTACGAGCAGTACTTC.

The V gene is TRBV10-3, the J gene TRBJ1-3; tentative D call: TRBD1 (5 bases). Germline assignment: CDR1 ENHRY and CDR2 SYGVKD. The CDR3 has 12 amino acids. V gave up 6 bases and J gave up 4 bases, with 7 bases separating them. The CDR3 sequence is CAISDSGNTIYF. Written as DNA, the CDR3 is TGTGCCATCAGCGACAGCGGAAACACCATATATTTT.

This rearrangement joins TRBV27 to TRBJ1-4, with 8 nucleotides matching TRBD1. Germline V gene lookup returns CDR1 MNHEY and CDR2 SMNVEV (reference sequence). This CDR3 region has 14 residues. The junction had 6 bases not matched to a gene; V was cut back by 6 bases and J by 6 bases. DNA for the CDR3: TGTGCCAGCAGAACGGACAGGGATGATGAAAAACTGTTTTTT. Its translation is CASRTDRDDEKLFF.

The chain combines TRBV5-6 with TRBJ2-3; the D gene is possibly TRBD2 (6 bases). This CDR3 has 14 amino acids. Germline-derived CDR1 and CDR2 are SGHDT and YYEEEE. Trimming cost V 7 bases and J 4 bases, with 16 bases left between them. The DNA of the CDR3 is TGTGCCAGCCGATCGGAGGGCCGGCCAGATACGCAGTATTTT. Residues: CASRSEGRPDTQYF. The whole variable domain, filled in from reference TRBV5-6 and TRBJ2-3, reads DAGVTQSPTHLIKTRGQQVTLRCSPKSGHDTVSWYQQALGQGPQFIFQYYEEEERQRGNFPDRFSGHQFPNYSSELNVNALLLGDSALYLCASRSEGRPDTQYFGPGTRLTVL.

The sample holds one count of this clone. The J gene is TRBJ2-7, the V gene TRBV11-2, with TRBD2 matching over 13 bases. After removal of 5 bases from V and 6 bases from J, the junction contained 13 bases not matched to a gene. The germline V gene encodes CDR1 SGHAT and CDR2 FQNNGV. The CDR3 is 17 residues long. This CDR3 is CASSDTLLTSGRCEQYF. CDR3 DNA sequence: TGTGCCAGCAGCGACACCCTTTTGACTAGCGGGAGGTGCGAGCAGTACTTC. Filled out from reference TRBV11-2 and TRBJ2-7, the complete variable domain reads EAGVAQSPRYKIIEKRQSVAFWCNPISGHATLYWYQQILGQGPKLLIQFQNNGVVDDSQLPKDRFSAERLKGVDSTLKIQPAKLEDSAVYLCASSDTLLTSGRCEQYFGPGTRLTVT.